The 4 T cell receptor beta chains below were found in one sample sequenced in a study of CD8+CD57+ T cells in acquired aplastic anemia. Genomic DNA was employed as the template in profiling TCR beta VDJ and CDR3. TCRdb reprocessed the reads via MiXCR and lists one record per CDR3 protein. The sample consists of around 140,000 distinct CDR3 sequences, roughly 40% of them appearing once. The sequencing sample was made of sorted CD4+, CD8+, or CD8+CD57+ T cells (not recorded which) from PBMCs. The receptors were sampled from a human donor in good health, serving as a control.

This clonotype appeared many times. This rearrangement joins TRBV19 to TRBJ1-5; 8 nucleotides line up with TRBD1. Germline V gene data show CDR1 as LNHDA and CDR2 as SQIVND (reference sequence). CDR3 length: 15 residues. After removal of 7 bases from V and 5 bases from J, the junction contained 10 bases not matched to a gene. The CDR3 sequence is CASTRQGAGDQPQHF. For the CDR3, the DNA is TGTGCCAGTACCAGGCAGGGGGCAGGGGATCAGCCCCAGCATTTT.

For this clonotype: This may be a read error, as it is one base from a much larger clone. The gene calls are TRBV5-1 and TRBJ1-3; unclear D gene. The germline gives CDR1 SGHRS, CDR2 YFSETQ. The CDR3 length is 15 residues. The CDR3 sequence is CASSQAGATGNTMYF. CDR3 DNA: TGCGCCAGCAGCCAAGCGGGAGCCACTGGAAACACCATGTATTTT.

This clonotype was counted between two and nine times. The chain recombines TRBV30 with TRBJ1-5; D is uncertain. The V gene lost 4 bases and the J gene lost 2 bases, with 21 bases spanning the gap. Germline loops: CDR1 GTSNPN, CDR2 SVGIG (reference sequence). The CDR3 is made up of 17 amino acids. The DNA for the CDR3 is TGTGCCTGGAATCCCGGGAAAGAGGGAAGGGGCAATCAGCCCCAGCATTTT. This codes for CAWNPGKEGRGNQPQHF.

This clonotype was counted ten times or more. The V call is TRBV24-1, the J call TRBJ2-1; 8 bases agree with TRBD1. The V and J ends lost 4 bases and 0 bases, in that order; junction bases with no gene match: 7. This CDR3 is built from 17 residues. Per germline, CDR1 KGHDR and CDR2 SFDVKD. The CDR3 nucleotides are TGTGCCACCAGTGACGCTGCAGGGGGCTACTCCTACAATGAGCAGTTCTTC. It specifies CATSDAAGGYSYNEQFF.